These 18 T cell receptor beta chains came from one sample sequenced in a study of beta chain features in type 1 diabetes. As every portion of the isolated RNA was reverse transcribed, the sequencing read expressed TCRB transcripts. Clones were sequenced by immunoSEQ multiplex PCR, and TCRdb holds only the in-frame ones, with some missing. The table has about 620,000 clones, around a sixth seen once. The sequencing sample was made of naive CD4+ T cells from blood. The receptors were gathered from a young man in good health.

This clone was picked up a small number of times. The chain uses TRBV6-5 and TRBJ1-2, with D hard to call. V shed 4 bases and J shed 2 bases, with 14 bases lying between them. The germline V gene has CDR1 MNHEY and CDR2 SVGAGI. The CDR3 is made up of 15 amino acids. In DNA form, the CDR3 reads TGTGCCAGCAGTTCGGGGAGAGAGACCAACTATGGCTACACCTTC. It yields the protein CASSSGRETNYGYTF.

The table lists this clone with a few counts. V gene TRBV2 combines with J gene TRBJ2-1; TRBD1 matches 9 bases. V dropped 5 bases and J dropped 4; count of bases not matched to a gene: 6. This CDR3 region has 15 residues. Germline V lookup: CDR1 SNHLY, CDR2 FYNNEI. The CDR3 loop reads CASSTDRGEYNEQFF. CDR3 nucleotide sequence: TGTGCCAGCAGTACGGACAGGGGCGAATACAATGAGCAGTTCTTC.

V and J are TRBV5-6 and TRBJ1-4; 9 bases agree with TRBD1. The CDR3 has 15 amino acids. Germline-derived CDR1 and CDR2 are SGHDT and YYEEEE. V shed 4 bases and J 7 bases; nucleotides not matched to a gene: 8. The CDR3 sequence: CASSISGTGREKLFF. DNA of the CDR3: TGTGCCAGCAGCATCTCCGGGACAGGGCGTGAAAAACTGTTTTTT.

This rearrangement joins TRBV7-2 to TRBJ1-5; D unclear. From germline, CDR1 is SGHTA and CDR2 FQGNSA. The CDR3 covers 13 residues. Trimming stripped 1 base from V and 5 bases from J, with 6 bases between. The CDR3 reads CASSLVSHQPQHF. The CDR3 DNA sequence: TGTGCCAGCAGCTTAGTCTCCCATCAGCCCCAGCATTTT.

The chain combines TRBV27 with TRBJ1-5; D uncertain. CDR1 and CDR2 from the germline V gene are MNHEY and SMNVEV (reference sequence). The V gene lost 1 base and the J gene lost 1 base, with 11 bases spanning the gap. This CDR3 comprises 16 residues. In DNA, the CDR3 is TGTGCCAGCAGTTTATTTAGGACGGAGAGCAATCAGCCCCAGCATTTT. The encoded protein is CASSLFRTESNQPQHF.

In this sample, this clone turned up a few times. The rearrangement joins TRBV7-9 to TRBJ1-4, with D possibly being TRBD1 (6 bases). Trimming took 6 bases from V and 7 from J, leaving 18 bases between them. The V gene's germline CDR1 is SEHNR and CDR2 FQNEAQ (reference sequence). This CDR3 comprises 15 residues. The CDR3 coding sequence is TGTGCCAGCAGTCAAGACAGGTATCGCACTGAAAAACTGTTTTTT. The encoded protein is CASSQDRYRTEKLFF.

This clone was observed a few times. CDR3 bases: TGTGCCAGCTCTAACACCGGAATAGCGGGAGGGCCGAATACGCAGTATTTT. Protein sequence: CASSNTGIAGGPNTQYF. The chain uses TRBV18 and TRBJ2-3; 11 bases are a match to TRBD2. V lost 6 bases to trimming and J lost 7 bases; unmatched junction nucleotides: 15. Germline V gene sequence: CDR1 KGHSH, CDR2 LQKENI. The CDR3 is 17 amino acids.

This chain links TRBV6-5 with TRBJ1-2; 7 bases are a match to TRBD1. With V trimmed by 4 bases and J by 2 bases, 4 bases remained unmatched. CDR3 length: 14 amino acids. Germline CDR1 is MNHEY and CDR2 is SVGAGI. This CDR3 is CASSSTRGNYGYTF. Here the CDR3 DNA reads TGTGCCAGCAGTTCTACCAGGGGGAACTATGGCTACACCTTC.

This chain connects TRBV5-1 to TRBJ2-3; 7 bases line up with TRBD2. The V gene end was trimmed by 9 bases and the J gene end by 3 bases; junction bases not matched to a gene: 10. The CDR3 runs to 14 residues. In germline, CDR1 is SGHRS, CDR2 YFSETQ. The CDR3 reads CATGSGKQTDTQYF. The CDR3, as DNA: TGCGCCACCGGGAGCGGGAAGCAAACAGATACGCAGTATTTT.

V usage is TRBV27 and J usage is TRBJ2-6, with D hard to call. Germline CDR1 MNHEY, CDR2 SMNVEV (reference sequence). CDR3 size: 16 residues. Trimming stripped 4 bases from V and 1 base from J, with 11 bases between. CDR3 nucleotide sequence: TGTGCCAGCAGTTATAGCAGGAAATCTGGGGCCAACGTCCTGACTTTC. Its translation: CASSYSRKSGANVLTF.

This chain joins TRBV28 and TRBJ2-3, with D perhaps matching TRBD1 (6 bases). V gave up 5 bases and J gave up 2 bases, with 11 bases separating them. From germline, CDR1 is MDHEN and CDR2 SYDVKM. This CDR3 has 14 amino acids. Written as DNA, the CDR3 is TGTGCCAGCAGTCCTTCAGGGGACACAGATACGCAGTATTTT. Its translation: CASSPSGDTDTQYF.

The rearrangement links TRBV7-2 to TRBJ2-5; TRBD1 might be the D (5 bases). The V end lost 1 base, the J end lost 4 bases, and 7 bases lay between the germline ends. CDR1 is SGHTA, CDR2 FQGNSA, per germline. The length of the CDR3 is 13 residues. For the CDR3, the DNA is TGTGCCAGCAGCTTAGGACAGAGAGAGACCCAGTACTTC. It specifies CASSLGQRETQYF.

The chain couples TRBV7-9 to TRBJ1-3; TRBD1 matches 7 bases. CDR1 SEHNR and CDR2 FQNEAQ come from the germline V gene (reference sequence). The J segment lost 2 bases and the V segment lost 5 bases, leaving 12 bases of the junction unmatched. The CDR3 length is 17 residues. The CDR3 sequence is CASSLSTGIKAGNTIYF. In DNA, the CDR3 is TGTGCCAGCAGCCTCTCGACAGGGATCAAGGCTGGAAACACCATATATTTT.

This CDR3 is CASSPNSPKDEQFF. In DNA, the CDR3 is TGTGCCAGCAGCCCGAACAGCCCGAAGGATGAGCAGTTCTTC. This rearrangement joins TRBV7-9 to TRBJ2-1; D is unclear. CDR3 length: 14 residues. Germline values: CDR1 SEHNR, CDR2 FQNEAQ (reference sequence). V lost 5 bases and J lost 8, with 16 bases in between.

A few counts support this clone. This chain links TRBV12-5 with TRBJ1-5; tentatively, D is TRBD1 (5 bases). Germline CDR1 is LGHNT and CDR2 is FRNRAP. V was shortened by 2 bases and J by 11 bases, with 16 bases between the two germline ends. The CDR3 is 14 residues long. The CDR3 protein is CASGLPRDSRAQHF. The CDR3 DNA follows: TGTGCTAGTGGTTTGCCTAGGGACTCCCGGGCCCAGCATTTT.

In its sample, this clone was seen a few times. The chain recombines TRBV29-1 with TRBJ2-3, with a weak D call TRBD2 (5 bases). V lost 4 bases, J lost 7 bases, and 12 bases lay in between. This CDR3 spans 12 amino acids. Germline CDR1 is SQVTM and CDR2 is ANQGSEA. This CDR3 is CSVAGGLNTQYF. In DNA form, the CDR3 reads TGCAGCGTTGCAGGAGGTTTAAATACGCAGTATTTT.

This rearrangement joins TRBV9 to TRBJ2-1, with 8 bases lining up with TRBD1. The V segment lost 4 bases and the J segment 5 bases; nucleotides outside the gene matches: 8. Germline CDR1 is SGDLS and CDR2 is YYNGEE. The CDR3 consists of 15 residues. The chain's CDR3 is CASSTDRGRNNEQFF. CDR3 coding DNA: TGTGCCAGCAGCACCGACAGGGGTCGAAACAATGAGCAGTTCTTC.

The chain is built from TRBV9 and TRBJ2-6; D might be TRBD1 (5 bases). Trimming removed 3 bases at V and 0 bases at J, with 16 bases between. Germline V gene lookup returns CDR1 SGDLS and CDR2 YYNGEE. The CDR3 consists of 18 residues. This CDR3 reads CASSERQFINSGANVLTF. DNA for the CDR3: TGTGCCAGCAGCGAAAGACAGTTTATAAACTCTGGGGCCAACGTCCTGACTTTC.